This TCR beta chain originates from a study of T cell responses to AZD1222 COVID-19 vaccine. TCRdb's copy holds only in-frame clones and misses some; the assay was immunoSEQ multiplex PCR. The repertoire holds approximately 140,000 clones, with over 85% as singletons. The CDR3 has 15 residues. V was shortened by 0 bases and J by 1 base, with 7 bases between the two germline ends. Germline V CDR1 and CDR2: LGHNA, YSLEER. The material sequenced was peripheral blood, taken on day 0 of AZD1222 vaccination. This receptor was obtained from an adult in good health. This chain connects TRBV4-3 to TRBJ1-3; D gene uncertain. The CDR3 reads CASSQEGGSGNTIYF. The CDR3 nucleotides are TGCGCCAGCAGCCAAGAAGGAGGGTCTGGAAACACCATATATTTT.